Presented here are 30 T cell receptor beta chains from one specimen sequenced in a study of shared clonotypes between healthy human individuals. Method: immunoSEQ multiplex PCR; TCRdb's copy keeps in-frame clones and lacks some. Here the sample spans a few million clones, around nine tenths being singletons. The sample comprised naive CD4+ T cells sorted from blood. The subset is: CD45RA+ positively selected. The receptors stem from a man younger than 35 in good health.

The chain recombines TRBV19 with TRBJ1-4, with TRBD1 identical over 7 bases. V shed 4 bases, J shed 7 bases, and the junction held 6 bases outside the gene matches. Looked up from germline, CDR1 is LNHDA and CDR2 is SQIVND (reference sequence). This CDR3 is 14 amino acids long. CDR3: CASSTTGVVEKLFF. The CDR3 DNA reads TGTGCCAGTAGTACCACAGGGGTTGTTGAAAAACTGTTTTTT. The full variable domain, with the rest looked up from reference TRBV19 and TRBJ1-4, is DGGITQSPKYLFRKEGQNVTLSCEQNLNHDAMYWYRQDPGQGLRLIYYSQIVNDFQKGDIAEGYSVSREKKESFPLTVTSAQKNPTAFYLCASSTTGVVEKLFFGSGTQLSVL.

V is TRBV5-1 and J is TRBJ1-1; D is perhaps TRBD1 (6 bases). V lost 4 bases to trimming and J lost 1 base, with 14 bases between them. The CDR3 contains 15 residues. The germline V gene has CDR1 SGHRS and CDR2 YFSETQ. The DNA of the CDR3 is TGCGCCAGCAGCATTCCGGGACACCAGAACACTGAAGCTTTCTTT. Its translation: CASSIPGHQNTEAFF.

The rearrangement links TRBV18 to TRBJ2-3; 7 bases agree with TRBD2. The germline V gene encodes CDR1 KGHSH and CDR2 LQKENI. V shed 4 bases and J 3 bases; nucleotides not matched to a gene: 4. The CDR3 has 14 amino acids. The CDR3 is CASSRGGSTDTQYF. The CDR3 region has the DNA TGTGCCAGCTCACGGGGGGGATCGACAGATACGCAGTATTTT. The full variable domain, in which reference TRBV18 and TRBJ2-3 provide the parts outside the CDR3, is NAGVMQNPRHLVRRRGQEARLRCSPMKGHSHVYWYRQLPEEGLKFMVYLQKENIIDESGMPKERFSAEFPKEGPSILRIQQVVRGDSAAYFCASSRGGSTDTQYFGPGTRLTVL.

The genes are TRBV18 and TRBJ2-3; 13 bases fit TRBD2. CDR3 size: 18 residues. The junction had 4 bases not matched to a gene; V was cut back by 1 base and J by 0 bases. CDR1 and CDR2 (germline): KGHSH, LQKENI. This CDR3 is CASSPLGLAGTSTDTQYF. The DNA of the CDR3 is TGTGCCAGCTCACCACTGGGACTAGCGGGGACCAGCACAGATACGCAGTATTTT.

Only one count was recorded for this clone. One junction end does not reproduce the germline sequence, and a read error may be involved. The gene calls are TRBV10-2 and TRBJ1-1; tentative D call: TRBD1 (5 bases). This CDR3 spans 13 amino acids. In germline, CDR1 is WSHSY, CDR2 SAAADI. DNA of the CDR3: TGCGCCAGCAGTGAGCCAGGGAGGAGTGAAACTTTCTTT. This encodes CASSEPGRSETFF.

As regards this clone: Other nucleotide sequences in the sample specify the same CDR3. The chain links TRBV5-1 to TRBJ1-4; a possible D gene is TRBD1 (6 bases). The germline V gene encodes CDR1 SGHRS and CDR2 YFSETQ. The ends were cut back, 0 bases at V and 8 bases at J, with 8 bases in the middle. This CDR3 has 13 residues. The CDR3 DNA reads TGCGCCAGCAGCTTGGGAACAGGGGAAAAACTGTTTTTT. Translation: CASSLGTGEKLFF.

With regard to this clone: Additional DNA sequences in this sample encode the identical CDR3. The rearrangement uses TRBV5-1 and TRBJ2-1; the D gene is possibly TRBD2 (5 bases). Per germline, CDR1 SGHRS and CDR2 YFSETQ. V was shortened by 4 bases and J by 3 bases, with 11 bases between the two germline ends. This CDR3 is 14 amino acids long. As DNA, the CDR3 is TGCGCCAGCAGCCTGGGAGATAGCTACAATGAGCAGTTCTTC. It specifies CASSLGDSYNEQFF.

This clone was detected a few times. J is TRBJ1-1 and V is TRBV30, with TRBD1 matching 8 bases. The CDR3 totals 13 residues. J gave up 5 bases and V 4 bases, and 6 bases lay outside the gene matches. CDR1 GTSNPN and CDR2 SVGIG come from the germline V gene (reference sequence). The CDR3 is CAWNHRGGTEAFF. The CDR3 DNA reads TGTGCCTGGAACCACAGGGGGGGGACTGAAGCTTTCTTT.

The CDR3 is CASSSRLTYEQYF. Written as DNA, the CDR3 is TGTGCCAGCAGCAGCAGGCTAACCTACGAGCAGTACTTC. This chain connects TRBV5-4 to TRBJ2-7; no clear D gene. Germline-derived CDR1 and CDR2 are SGHNT and YYREEE (reference sequence). The CDR3 length is 13 residues. Trimming cost V 4 bases and J 2 bases, with 10 bases left between them.

The rearrangement links TRBV2 to TRBJ1-4, with D possibly TRBD1 on 5 matching bases. Per the germline V gene, CDR1 is SNHLY and CDR2 is FYNNEI. This CDR3 contains 15 residues. Between the trimmed V and J ends, which lost 2 bases and 2 bases, there was a span of 9 bases. CDR3 amino acids: CASSEMGRTNEKLFF. The CDR3 nucleotides are TGTGCCAGCAGTGAAATGGGACGGACTAATGAAAAACTGTTTTTT.

The chain links TRBV15 to TRBJ2-1; the match to TRBD1 covers 12 bases. The junction had 10 bases not matched to a gene; V was cut back by 3 bases and J by 7 bases. The CDR3 totals 17 residues. Germline V gene lookup returns CDR1 LNHNV and CDR2 YYDKDF (reference sequence). CDR3 sequence reads: CATSRPTRDRGRNEQFF. DNA of the CDR3: TGTGCCACCAGCAGGCCCACCCGGGACAGGGGGCGGAATGAGCAGTTCTTC.

DNA for the CDR3: TGTGCCAGCAGCCCGCTGGGGGGGCGAACAGATACGCAGTATTTT. Protein product: CASSPLGGRTDTQYF. The gene calls are TRBV7-9 and TRBJ2-3; possibly TRBD2 for D (7 bases). V was clipped by 5 bases and J by 3 bases, with 15 bases between them. Germline V gives CDR1 SEHNR, CDR2 FQNEAQ (reference sequence). There are 15 residues in the CDR3. Full variable domain (remainder filled in from reference TRBV7-9 and TRBJ2-3): DTGVSQNPRHKITKRGQNVTFRCDPISEHNRLYWYRQTLGQGPEFLTYFQNEAQLEKSRLLSDRFSAERPKGSFSTLEIQRTEQGDSAMYLCASSPLGGRTDTQYFGPGTRLTVL.

The chain employs TRBV27 and TRBJ2-7, with TRBD2 matching 9 bases. The CDR3 sequence is 15 residues long. From germline, CDR1 is MNHEY and CDR2 SMNVEV (reference sequence). The J segment lost 0 bases and the V segment lost 5 bases, leaving 5 bases of the junction unmatched. CDR3 in amino acids: CASSRPGLASYEQYF. The DNA for the CDR3 is TGTGCCAGCAGTCGACCGGGACTAGCCTCCTACGAGCAGTACTTC.

This clone was counted a few times. CDR3 sequence reads: CASSFSREGPALHF. CDR3 bases: TGTGCCAGCAGCTTCAGTCGTGAGGGCCCGGCCCTCCACTTT. The chain recombines TRBV6-1 with TRBJ1-6; D uncertain. This CDR3 region has 14 residues. Germline CDR1 reads MNHNS; CDR2 reads SASEGT. The germline V and J ends were trimmed by 6 bases and 14 bases, with 20 bases remaining between them.

The V call is TRBV9, the J call TRBJ1-6, with 7 bases fitting TRBD1. The J segment lost 9 bases and the V segment lost 3 bases, leaving 6 bases of the junction unmatched. The CDR3 has 14 residues. The V gene's germline CDR1 is SGDLS and CDR2 YYNGEE. CDR3 DNA: TGTGCCAGCAGCGGACCGGGACAGAGTTCACCCCTCCACTTT. Protein: CASSGPGQSSPLHF.

This rearrangement joins TRBV9 to TRBJ1-5; maybe TRBD1 (5 bases). This CDR3 comprises 17 residues. Per the germline V gene, CDR1 is SGDLS and CDR2 is YYNGEE. V lost 2 bases and J 0 bases, leaving 15 bases between the germline ends. DNA of the CDR3: TGTGCCAGCAGCGTCACGGCAGGGACGGATAGCAATCAGCCCCAGCATTTT. Translating it yields CASSVTAGTDSNQPQHF.

The CDR3 DNA sequence: TGTGCCAGCAGTTTTATACAGGGCACCCAGCCCCAGCATTTT. Translation gives CASSFIQGTQPQHF. The chain combines TRBV28 with TRBJ1-5; D might be TRBD1 (6 bases). The V end lost 3 bases, the J end lost 7 bases, and 13 bases lay between the germline ends. The CDR3 covers 14 residues. Germline V gene lookup returns CDR1 MDHEN and CDR2 SYDVKM.

V usage is TRBV6-1 and J usage is TRBJ2-7; TRBD2 aligns across 10 bases. The V and J ends lost 6 bases and 2 bases, in that order; junction bases with no gene match: 7. This CDR3 is built from 15 residues. Germline CDR1 is MNHNS and CDR2 is SASEGT. The DNA of the CDR3 is TGTGCCAGCAGCCTAGCGGGAGCTATCCCCTACGAGCAGTACTTC. Protein product: CASSLAGAIPYEQYF.

Concerning this clone: The same CDR3 also results from other DNA sequences found in this sample. The rearrangement links TRBV6-6 to TRBJ2-1; D may be TRBD1 (6 bases). Trimming cost V 3 bases and J 4 bases, with 7 bases left between them. Germline V gene lookup returns CDR1 MNHNY and CDR2 SVGAGI (reference sequence). The CDR3 is 13 residues long. The CDR3 region is CASSYTGYNEQFF. The DNA of the CDR3 is TGTGCCAGCAGTTATACAGGGTACAATGAGCAGTTCTTC.

The J gene is TRBJ2-5, the V gene TRBV25-1; TRBD2 matches 10 bases. Germline assignment: CDR1 MGHDK and CDR2 SYGVNS. Losses at the gene ends were 1 base for V and 5 bases for J; bases not matched to a gene: 10. CDR3 length: 17 residues. The CDR3, as DNA: TGTGCCAGCAGTGAATCCGAGGTAGCGGGGGGTTCGGAGACCCAGTACTTC. It is translated as CASSESEVAGGSETQYF.

The table lists this clone with a count of one. The chain recombines TRBV11-3 with TRBJ2-2; 9 bases map to TRBD2. V shed 5 bases and J 5 bases; nucleotides not matched to a gene: 9. The CDR3 covers 16 residues. CDR1 is SGHNT, CDR2 YENEEA, per germline. CDR3: CASSAPGREGTGELFF. The CDR3, as DNA: TGTGCCAGCAGCGCGCCAGGGCGGGAGGGAACCGGGGAGCTGTTTTTT.

Only one count was recorded for this clone. The rearrangement uses TRBV7-9 and TRBJ2-7; D is unresolved. Germline CDR1 SEHNR, CDR2 FQNEAQ (reference sequence). V was cut by 1 base and J by 7 bases, with 14 bases left in between. There are 14 residues in the CDR3. CDR3 nucleotides: TGTGCCAGCAGCTTAGTGGGGTCTTCGAGGGAGCAGTACTTC. This gives the protein CASSLVGSSREQYF.

The gene calls are TRBV28 and TRBJ2-5, with D unresolved. From germline, CDR1 is MDHEN and CDR2 SYDVKM. This CDR3 has 14 residues. Between the trimmed V and J ends, which lost 6 bases and 9 bases, there was a span of 20 bases. The CDR3 reads CASRAEAGQLAQYF. The CDR3 DNA reads TGTGCCAGCAGGGCCGAGGCAGGTCAATTAGCCCAGTACTTC.

This chain joins TRBV29-1 and TRBJ2-7, with a tentative D call TRBD1 (7 bases). Trimming took off 8 bases at V and 3 bases at J, with 14 bases between the two ends. The CDR3 covers 12 residues. Germline CDR1 is SQVTM and CDR2 is ANQGSEA. CDR3 DNA: TGCAGCACCCGACAGGGACTCTACGAGCAGTACTTC. Its protein product is CSTRQGLYEQYF.

The genes are TRBV27 and TRBJ1-5; 7 bases match TRBD1. CDR1 and CDR2 from the germline V gene are MNHEY and SMNVEV (reference sequence). This CDR3 has 16 residues. Germline trimming cut 3 bases from V and 4 bases from J; bases unmatched to any gene: 9. DNA of the CDR3: TGTGCCAGCAGTTTGAAACAGGGGATCCCTAATCAGCCCCAGCATTTT. Its translation is CASSLKQGIPNQPQHF.

The genes are TRBV19 and TRBJ2-6; D unresolved. CDR3 length: 15 residues. CDR1 and CDR2 (germline): LNHDA, SQIVND (reference sequence). V lost 5 bases and J 0 bases, leaving 8 bases between the germline ends. CDR3: CASSPWGSGANVLTF. The CDR3 DNA follows: TGTGCCAGTAGTCCGTGGGGCTCTGGGGCCAACGTCCTGACTTTC.

This chain uses TRBV5-4 with TRBJ2-2; maybe TRBD2 (5 bases). This CDR3 has 15 residues. Trimming shortened V by 2 bases and J by 6 bases, and 14 bases separated the two germline ends. The germline gives CDR1 SGHNT, CDR2 YYREEE (reference sequence). The chain's CDR3 is CASSFTGVGAGELFF. Here the CDR3 DNA reads TGTGCCAGCAGCTTTACCGGGGTTGGAGCCGGGGAGCTGTTTTTT.

V and J are TRBV11-2 and TRBJ2-7; D call uncertain. Germline V CDR1 and CDR2: SGHAT, FQNNGV. Trimming stripped 5 bases from V and 4 bases from J, with 6 bases between. The CDR3 is 11 amino acids. CDR3 loop: CASSVLYEQYF. The DNA for the CDR3 is TGTGCCAGCAGCGTCTTATACGAGCAGTACTTC.

The chain recombines TRBV7-6 with TRBJ1-1; weak D call: TRBD1 (5 bases). The CDR3 loop spans 16 amino acids. Trimming removed 0 bases from V and 0 bases from J, with 11 bases in between. Germline-derived CDR1 and CDR2 are SGHVS and FNYEAQ. CDR3 coding DNA: TGTGCCAGCAGCTTAGCGCGGTGGGGGGTGAACACTGAAGCTTTCTTT. Translating gives CASSLARWGVNTEAFF.

In this sample, this clone turned up once. The V call is TRBV2, the J call TRBJ2-7, with 9 bases identical to TRBD2. Germline values: CDR1 SNHLY, CDR2 FYNNEI. The CDR3 runs 14 residues. J lost 2 bases, V lost 7 bases, and 6 bases had no gene match. Here the CDR3 DNA reads TGTGCCAGCAACGGGGCGGGAGGGCCCTACGAGCAGTACTTC. Translation gives CASNGAGGPYEQYF. The variable domain in full, with the rest retrieved from reference TRBV2 and TRBJ2-7, is EPEVTQTPSHQVTQMGQEVILRCVPISNHLYFYWYRQILGQKVEFLVSFYNNEISEKSEIFDDQFSVERPDGSNFTLKIRSTKLEDSAMYFCASNGAGGPYEQYFGPGTRLTVT.